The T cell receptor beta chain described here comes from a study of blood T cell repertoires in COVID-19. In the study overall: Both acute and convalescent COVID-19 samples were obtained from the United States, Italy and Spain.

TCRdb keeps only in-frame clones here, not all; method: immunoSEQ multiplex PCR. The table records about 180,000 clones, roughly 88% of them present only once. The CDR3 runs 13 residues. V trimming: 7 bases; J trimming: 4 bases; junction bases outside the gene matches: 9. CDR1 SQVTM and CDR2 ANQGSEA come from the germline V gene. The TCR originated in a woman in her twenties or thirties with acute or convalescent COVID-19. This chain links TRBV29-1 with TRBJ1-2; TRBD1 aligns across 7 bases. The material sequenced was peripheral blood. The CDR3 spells CSARRTGPYGYTF. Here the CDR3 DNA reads TGCAGCGCCCGCCGGACAGGCCCCTATGGCTACACCTTC.